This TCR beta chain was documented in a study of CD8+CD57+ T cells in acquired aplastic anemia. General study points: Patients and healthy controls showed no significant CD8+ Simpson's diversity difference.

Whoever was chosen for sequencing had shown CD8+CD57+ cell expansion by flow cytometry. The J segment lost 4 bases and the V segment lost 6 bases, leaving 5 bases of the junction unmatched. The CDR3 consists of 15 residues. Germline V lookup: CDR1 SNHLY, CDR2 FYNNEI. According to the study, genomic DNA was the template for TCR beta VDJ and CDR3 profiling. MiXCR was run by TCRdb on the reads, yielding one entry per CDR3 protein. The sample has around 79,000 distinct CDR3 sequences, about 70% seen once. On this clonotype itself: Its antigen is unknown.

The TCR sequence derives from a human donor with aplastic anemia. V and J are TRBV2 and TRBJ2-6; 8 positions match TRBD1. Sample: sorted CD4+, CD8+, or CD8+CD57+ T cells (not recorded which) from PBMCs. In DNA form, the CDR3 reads TGTGCCAGCAGCTTGACAGGGGTCGGGGCCAACGTCCTGACTTTC. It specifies CASSLTGVGANVLTF.